A selection of T cell receptor beta chains follows, all from one sample in a study of Graves' ophthalmopathy and Graves' hyperthyroidism. Using its own MiXCR run on the multiplex PCR reads, TCRdb lists one record per CDR3 protein. Seen here are about 620,000 distinct CDR3 sequences, 22% observed once, and the top ten hold roughly 7.4%. Sequencing was done on a sample of peripheral blood. These receptors came from a woman between 18 and 29 years old with stable Graves' hyperthyroidism. Some clones in this sample may be carry-over from other donors' samples. Both conserved end residues are part of each CDR3. The order of the fields is D gene, clone size, V gene, J gene, CDR3 DNA, CDR3 protein. A D gene is named only where the DNA matches it firmly. Some rows mark clone size as missing; the rest say once, few, many or name a class of expanded clone.

d_call: -
clone_size: few
v_call: TRBV11-2
j_call: TRBJ2-7
cdr3_nt: TGTGCCAGCAGCTACCAGGGTACATGGGCAGGGGTCGAGCAGTACTTC
cdr3_aa: CASSYQGTWAGVEQYF

d_call: TRBD2
clone_size: many
v_call: TRBV12-3/TRBV12-4
j_call: TRBJ2-7
cdr3_nt: TGTGCCAGCAGCCTTAGCGGGAGAACTTACGAGCAGTACTTC
cdr3_aa: CASSLSGRTYEQYF

d_call: -
clone_size: many
v_call: TRBV20-1
j_call: TRBJ1-2
cdr3_nt: TGCAGTGCTAGACCTCCGGGACAAGGAGTTGATGGCTACACCTTC
cdr3_aa: CSARPPGQGVDGYTF

d_call: -
clone_size: few
v_call: TRBV6-2/TRBV6-3
j_call: TRBJ2-5
cdr3_nt: TGTGCCAGCAGTTCTAGACGGACTAACGGACAAGAGACCCAGTACTTC
cdr3_aa: CASSSRRTNGQETQYF

d_call: TRBD1
clone_size: many
v_call: TRBV27
j_call: TRBJ1-6
cdr3_nt: TGTGCCAGCAGTGGGACAGGGAACTATAATTCACCCCTCCACTTT
cdr3_aa: CASSGTGNYNSPLHF

d_call: -
clone_size: many
v_call: TRBV12-3/TRBV12-4
j_call: TRBJ1-1
cdr3_nt: TGTGCCAGCAGTCCCCGACAGGTTTTAGGTCCTGAAGCTTTCTTT
cdr3_aa: CASSPRQVLGPEAFF

d_call: -
clone_size: many
v_call: TRBV11-1
j_call: TRBJ2-5
cdr3_nt: TGTGCCACCAGGAGGGACAGCCAAGAGACCCAGTACTTC
cdr3_aa: CATRRDSQETQYF

d_call: -
clone_size: -
v_call: TRBV30
j_call: TRBJ2-2
cdr3_nt: TGTGCCTGGGTTACGGGGGCGAACACCGGGGAGCTGTTTTTT
cdr3_aa: CAWVTGANTGELFF

d_call: -
clone_size: -
v_call: TRBV2
j_call: TRBJ1-1
cdr3_nt: TGTGCCAGCAGGGCAACGACTGAAGCTTTCTTT
cdr3_aa: CASRATTEAFF

d_call: TRBD1
clone_size: -
v_call: TRBV6-1
j_call: TRBJ1-5
cdr3_nt: TGTGCCAGCAGTGGGACAGGGGAGCTTCAGCCTCAGCATTTT
cdr3_aa: CASSGTGELQPQHF

d_call: TRBD1
clone_size: -
v_call: TRBV20-1
j_call: TRBJ2-7
cdr3_nt: TGCAGTGCAAAGGGACAGAGGGACTACGAGCAGTACTTC
cdr3_aa: CSAKGQRDYEQYF

d_call: -
clone_size: many
v_call: TRBV19
j_call: TRBJ2-7
cdr3_nt: TGTGCCAGTAGTGGTACAGGCTACTCCTACGAGCAGTACTTC
cdr3_aa: CASSGTGYSYEQYF

d_call: -
clone_size: many
v_call: TRBV7-2
j_call: TRBJ1-1
cdr3_nt: TGTGCCAGCAGCTTTAGTGAGAGGAACACTGAAGCTTTCTTT
cdr3_aa: CASSFSERNTEAFF

d_call: -
clone_size: few
v_call: TRBV30
j_call: TRBJ1-5
cdr3_nt: TGTGCCTGGAGTGCTAGCCAAAACAATCAGCCCCAGCATTTT
cdr3_aa: CAWSASQNNQPQHF

d_call: -
clone_size: -
v_call: TRBV12-3/TRBV12-4
j_call: TRBJ2-2
cdr3_nt: TGTGCCAGCAGCGTCTCGGGATCCGGGGAACTGTTTTTT
cdr3_aa: CASSVSGSGELFF

d_call: -
clone_size: -
v_call: TRBV6-5
j_call: TRBJ1-3
cdr3_nt: TGTGCCAGCAGTAACCAAAGACGCGCTGGAAACACCATATATTTT
cdr3_aa: CASSNQRRAGNTIYF

d_call: -
clone_size: many
v_call: TRBV2
j_call: TRBJ1-2
cdr3_nt: TGTGCCAGCAGTACCCGGGACCCAGGGGGCTACACCTTC
cdr3_aa: CASSTRDPGGYTF

d_call: -
clone_size: many
v_call: TRBV30
j_call: TRBJ1-5
cdr3_nt: TGTGCCTGGAGTGTAGGGGGAAATAGCAATCAGCCCCAGCATTTT
cdr3_aa: CAWSVGGNSNQPQHF

d_call: -
clone_size: -
v_call: TRBV20-1
j_call: TRBJ2-7
cdr3_nt: TGCAGTGCCCACCGGGACTCCTCCTACGAGCAGTACTTC
cdr3_aa: CSAHRDSSYEQYF

d_call: -
clone_size: many
v_call: TRBV7-8
j_call: TRBJ2-5
cdr3_nt: TGTGCCAGCAGCACTAGGCCGCGGGACCAAGAAGAGACCCAGTACTTC
cdr3_aa: CASSTRPRDQEETQYF

d_call: TRBD1
clone_size: few
v_call: TRBV9
j_call: TRBJ1-1
cdr3_nt: TGTGCCAGCAGCGTGACAGGGTTTACTGAAGCTTTCTTT
cdr3_aa: CASSVTGFTEAFF

d_call: -
clone_size: many
v_call: TRBV20-1
j_call: TRBJ2-7
cdr3_nt: TGCAGTGCTTCAGGGTATTGGGTCTACGAGCAGTACTTC
cdr3_aa: CSASGYWVYEQYF

d_call: -
clone_size: many
v_call: TRBV27
j_call: TRBJ1-1
cdr3_nt: TGTGCCAGCAGTTTGTCAGGGGCGCCTATGGAGGCTTTCTTT
cdr3_aa: CASSLSGAPMEAFF

d_call: TRBD1
clone_size: many
v_call: TRBV15
j_call: TRBJ2-7
cdr3_nt: TGTGCCACCAGCAGATCACTTGGCAGGGGGCCAGGCGAGCAGTACTTC
cdr3_aa: CATSRSLGRGPGEQYF

d_call: -
clone_size: many
v_call: TRBV4-1
j_call: TRBJ1-2
cdr3_nt: TGCGCCAGCAGCCCTCCCTTGGGAGGCTACACCTTC
cdr3_aa: CASSPPLGGYTF

d_call: TRBD2
clone_size: many
v_call: TRBV6-5
j_call: TRBJ2-7
cdr3_nt: TGTGCCAGCAGTTACTCCCTCCGAAGCGGGGTGACCTACGAGCAGTACTTC
cdr3_aa: CASSYSLRSGVTYEQYF

d_call: -
clone_size: many
v_call: TRBV6-1
j_call: TRBJ1-1
cdr3_nt: TGTGCCAGCAGGGGACACTTGAACACTGAAGCTTTCTTT
cdr3_aa: CASRGHLNTEAFF

d_call: TRBD2
clone_size: -
v_call: TRBV18
j_call: TRBJ2-7
cdr3_nt: TGTGCCAGCTCACCACCCCTAGCGGGAGGGCCACAACAGTACTTC
cdr3_aa: CASSPPLAGGPQQYF

d_call: -
clone_size: many
v_call: TRBV20-1
j_call: TRBJ1-5
cdr3_nt: TGCAGTGCTAGAGATGGGGGTTTTCAGCCCCAGCATTTT
cdr3_aa: CSARDGGFQPQHF

d_call: -
clone_size: many
v_call: TRBV7-6
j_call: TRBJ1-1
cdr3_nt: TGTGCCAGCAGCTTAGCACAGGGCATGAACACTGAAGCTTTCTTT
cdr3_aa: CASSLAQGMNTEAFF

d_call: -
clone_size: many
v_call: TRBV6-1
j_call: TRBJ2-2
cdr3_nt: TGTGCCAGCAGGGGACGGTTCACCGGGGAGCTGTTTTTT
cdr3_aa: CASRGRFTGELFF

d_call: -
clone_size: many
v_call: TRBV5-5
j_call: TRBJ1-5
cdr3_nt: TGTGCCAGCAGCGTCGACAGTTATAGCAATCAGCCCCAGCATTTT
cdr3_aa: CASSVDSYSNQPQHF

d_call: -
clone_size: many
v_call: TRBV19
j_call: TRBJ1-5
cdr3_nt: TGTGCCAGTAGTACCATTAGCAATCAGCCCCAGCATTTT
cdr3_aa: CASSTISNQPQHF

d_call: TRBD1
clone_size: many
v_call: TRBV6-1
j_call: TRBJ2-7
cdr3_nt: TGTGCCAGCAGTCCTGGACAGGGGGCGCCCTACGAGCAGTACTTC
cdr3_aa: CASSPGQGAPYEQYF

d_call: -
clone_size: -
v_call: TRBV6-1
j_call: TRBJ2-4
cdr3_nt: TGTGCCAGCAGCCGGAACACTAAGTACTTC
cdr3_aa: CASSRNTKYF

d_call: -
clone_size: -
v_call: TRBV6-1
j_call: TRBJ1-5
cdr3_nt: TGTGCCAGCAGTGCTTCTCCCCAGCCCCAGCATTTT
cdr3_aa: CASSASPQPQHF

d_call: -
clone_size: -
v_call: TRBV27
j_call: TRBJ2-5
cdr3_nt: TGTGCCAGCAGTCCTCGACTAGTTCGGGAGACCCAGTACTTC
cdr3_aa: CASSPRLVRETQYF

d_call: -
clone_size: -
v_call: TRBV6-1
j_call: TRBJ2-7
cdr3_nt: TGTGCCAGCAGTGGCCGTTCGAACGAGCAGTACTTC
cdr3_aa: CASSGRSNEQYF

d_call: -
clone_size: -
v_call: TRBV12-3/TRBV12-4
j_call: TRBJ2-2
cdr3_nt: TGTGCCAGCAACACTGGACAGGGAGGGTTCGCCGGGGAGCTGTTTTTT
cdr3_aa: CASNTGQGGFAGELFF

d_call: -
clone_size: few
v_call: TRBV20-1
j_call: TRBJ1-5
cdr3_nt: TGCAGTGCTAGCCCCCAAGGCGGGCAGGTCAATCAGCCCCAGCATTTT
cdr3_aa: CSASPQGGQVNQPQHF

d_call: -
clone_size: many
v_call: TRBV12-3/TRBV12-4
j_call: TRBJ1-1
cdr3_nt: TGTGCCAGCAGTCCCACCCGCACTGAAGCTTTCTTT
cdr3_aa: CASSPTRTEAFF

d_call: -
clone_size: many
v_call: TRBV20-1
j_call: TRBJ2-7
cdr3_nt: TGCAGTGCCCTAACGTGGGACAACAACTACGAGCAGTACTTC
cdr3_aa: CSALTWDNNYEQYF

d_call: TRBD1
clone_size: -
v_call: TRBV11-2
j_call: TRBJ1-1
cdr3_nt: TGTGCCAGCAGCCCTCCGGGACAGGGGGGCCTGAACACTGAAGCTTTCTTT
cdr3_aa: CASSPPGQGGLNTEAFF

d_call: TRBD1
clone_size: many
v_call: TRBV24-1
j_call: TRBJ2-2
cdr3_nt: TGTGCCACCAACGGGACAGGGGCGTACACCGGGGAGCTGTTTTTT
cdr3_aa: CATNGTGAYTGELFF

d_call: -
clone_size: -
v_call: TRBV5-1
j_call: TRBJ1-1
cdr3_nt: TGCGCCAGCAGGAACATGAACACTGAAGCTTTCTTT
cdr3_aa: CASRNMNTEAFF

d_call: TRBD1
clone_size: many
v_call: TRBV6-1
j_call: TRBJ2-7
cdr3_nt: TGTGCCAGCAGCACCAGACAGGGGAGTTCGTACGAGCAGTACTTC
cdr3_aa: CASSTRQGSSYEQYF

d_call: -
clone_size: -
v_call: TRBV20-1
j_call: TRBJ1-2
cdr3_nt: TGCAGTGCCCCGGGACGGATTAACTATGGCTACACCTTC
cdr3_aa: CSAPGRINYGYTF

d_call: -
clone_size: -
v_call: TRBV5-4
j_call: TRBJ1-5
cdr3_nt: TGTGCCAGCAGCTTGCACGGAGCTAATCAGCCCCAGGATTTT
cdr3_aa: CASSLHGANQPQDF

d_call: -
clone_size: few
v_call: TRBV6-1
j_call: TRBJ2-7
cdr3_nt: TGTGCCAGCAGTGTTACACGACACACGTACGAGCAGTACTTC
cdr3_aa: CASSVTRHTYEQYF

d_call: -
clone_size: many
v_call: TRBV27
j_call: TRBJ1-2
cdr3_nt: TGTGCCAGCTACGGACTCTCCGGTGGCTACACCTTC
cdr3_aa: CASYGLSGGYTF

d_call: TRBD1
clone_size: many
v_call: TRBV6-1
j_call: TRBJ1-5
cdr3_nt: TGTGCCAGCAGTGAGAGACAGGGGACTATACGCAATCAGCCCCAGCATTTT
cdr3_aa: CASSERQGTIRNQPQHF